This entry is about one TCR beta chain. This clonotype was seen a few times. Its antigen is currently not known. Per-nucleotide qualities are absent, and no much larger clonotype sits a single base away. The donors were roughly 38 Caucasian individuals from Russia, aged roughly 6 to 90 years, who were systemically healthy. About 9.6 milliliters of peripheral blood were collected from each donor into EDTA-treated Vacutainer tubes. Ficoll-Paque density-gradient centrifugation was used to isolate PBMCs, with at least 7 million obtained per sample. Trizol reagent was used to extract total RNA from PBMCs, with at least 6 micrograms per sample. For every donor, an aliquot of PBMCs went through flow cytometry to measure the percentages of naive CD45RAhigh/CD27high T cells. The library was prepared using 5' RACE. The instrument was an Illumina HiSeq 2500. A second PCR of about 7 to 12 cycles was run with a J-beta primer mix and a sample-barcoded 5' primer. A unique molecular identifier was introduced onto each TCR beta cDNA molecule by a template-switch 5' adaptor carrying 12 random nucleotides. At least 2.5 million CDR3-containing paired-end reads were obtained from each sample. First-strand cDNA was synthesized from all RNA with the Mint cDNA synthesis kit, primed by a TRBC-specific oligonucleotide. After uracil-DNA glycosylase treatment, a first 18-cycle PCR used universal primers M1SS and BC2_uni_R on all cDNA. In the source study's methods: Each sample was normalized by randomly selecting 1 million high-quality reads, each carrying a distinct molecular identifier. Instead of being binned into consensus sequences, reads with shared molecular identifiers were discarded. MiTCR, run with a Q25 quality threshold and the strictest error-elimination algorithm, handled CDR3 identification, clonotype clustering and error correction. Lower-bound total TCR beta diversity was estimated with a nonparametric unseen species model using Euler transformation. TCRdb passed the public sequencing reads through fastp at Q25 and MiXCR, retaining productive beta sequences. Every entry covers one CDR3 protein and lists the most common genes and DNA from its rows. These V and J calls originate from TCRdb's pipeline instead of the authors' own analysis. The sample includes roughly 1,500,000 distinct CDR3 sequences, with about 35% observed a single time. Jointly, the top ten make up roughly 10% of the sample.

This entry belongs to a study of blood T cells in healthy people across ages (dated by TCRdb to between 2014 and 2017). In terms of the full investigation: In model experiments, template switching captured about one uniquely barcoded TCR beta cDNA molecule for every two T cells. To track age-related changes in TCR beta repertoire diversity, the study relied on deep sequencing normalized with unique cDNA molecular identifiers. Donors were grouped into four age groups: young (average roughly 17 years), middle-aged (39), aged (roughly 62) and long-lived (about 90). Donors of different ages were randomly distributed across sequencing lanes to avoid experimental bias. Two additional independent replicas of 1 million unique cDNA reads from the same blood draw were analyzed for two donors (one aged 18 to 29 and one aged 80 or older).

What the work shows at the level of the full study, not this receptor alone: The CMV infection status of donors was not known, potentially confounding age-related changes in expanded clonotypes. Compared with the aged group, the long-lived group had more naive CD4+ T cells, fewer expanded clones and increased TCR diversity, suggesting age selection. Observed TCR beta diversity per million T cells fell roughly linearly with age, and a significant reduction was already apparent by age about 36. Total diversity estimates from one million sequenced T cells were considered lower bounds and underestimates. The percentage of naive T cells measured by flow cytometry correlated strongly with observed TCR beta diversity. Because profiling used bulk unsorted PBMCs, naive and antigen-experienced compartments could not be compared conclusively.

The germline V gene supplies CDR1 MNHEY and CDR2 SVGEGT. V lost 5 bases and J lost 2 bases, and the count of bases not matched to a germline gene is 9. The CDR3 starts with the cysteine, ends with the phenylalanine, and has 16 residues. Solely the CDR3 DNA is kept, with 48 bases framed from the first base. The sequence derives from a woman aged 30 to 39 in good health. This chain joins TRBV6-2 or TRBV6-3 to TRBJ2-1; 7 bases in the junction line up with TRBD2. The sequenced sample consisted of blood. The nucleotide sequence reads as follows: TGTGCCAGCAGTCCCCTAACGGGAGGCCCCTACAATGAGCAGTTCTTC. It translates to CASSPLTGGPYNEQFF.